This T cell receptor (beta chain) was sequenced for a study of regulatory T cells in long-lasting Graves disease. About the study: Less than 3 months of antithyroid drugs had been taken by newly diagnosed Graves' patients.

Time point given: newly diagnosed GD, antithyroid drugs for less than 3 months. PBMC RNA was the source of the TCR library. Patients of an endocrinology department in Xi'an, China, were included. TCR beta libraries were built with iRepertoire HTBI primers and Arm-PCR of CDR3 regions. TCRdb used MiXCR to reprocess the multiplex PCR reads, holding one entry per CDR3 protein. This table has about 320,000 distinct CDR3 sequences, 18% appearing once. Regarding this clonotype: The junction departs from germline at one end; a sequencing error may be responsible.

The TCR was taken from a female donor with Graves disease. Here the sequenced sample was peripheral blood mononuclear cells (PBMCs), taken at new diagnosis, from a patient treated with antithyroid drugs.

The CDR3 sequence is CASSHFEAGGGYAF. The CDR3 DNA follows: TGTGCCAGCAGTCACTTTGAAGCGGGGGGGGGCTACGCCTTC. The V call is TRBV6-5, the J call TRBJ1-2; tentative D call: TRBD1 (6 bases). The CDR3 extends over 14 amino acids. Germline V CDR1 and CDR2: MNHEY, SVGAGI.